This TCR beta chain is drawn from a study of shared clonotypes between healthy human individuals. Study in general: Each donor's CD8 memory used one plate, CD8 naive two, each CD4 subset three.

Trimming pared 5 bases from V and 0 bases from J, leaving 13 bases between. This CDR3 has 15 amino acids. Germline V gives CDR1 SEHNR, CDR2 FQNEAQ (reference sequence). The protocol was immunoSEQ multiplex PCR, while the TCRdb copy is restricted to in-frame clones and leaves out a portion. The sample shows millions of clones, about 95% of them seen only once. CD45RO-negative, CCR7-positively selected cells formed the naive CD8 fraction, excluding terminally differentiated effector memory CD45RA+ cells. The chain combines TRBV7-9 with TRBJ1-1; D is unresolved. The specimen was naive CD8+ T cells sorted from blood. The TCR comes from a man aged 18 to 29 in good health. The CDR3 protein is CASSPRGFMNTEAFF. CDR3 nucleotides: TGTGCCAGCAGCCCCCGAGGGTTCATGAACACTGAAGCTTTCTTT.